These 24 T cell receptor beta chains originate from one sample sequenced in a study of STAT5B mutations in CD4+ large granular lymphocyte leukemia. Assay used: immunoSEQ multiplex PCR; TCRdb lists only in-frame clones, some missing. The sample consists of 30,000 or so clones, around 85% of them appearing once. The sample was CD4+ T cells from blood buffy coats. The receptors originated from a human donor in good health.

The chain links TRBV19 to TRBJ1-1; perhaps TRBD1 as D (5 bases). The V gene lost 7 bases and the J gene lost 1 base, with 16 bases spanning the gap. The length of the CDR3 is 15 residues. Germline V gene sequence: CDR1 LNHDA, CDR2 SQIVND (reference sequence). For the CDR3, the DNA is TGTGCCAGTACCACCATGGGGCAGTCGAACACTGAAGCTTTCTTT. As protein: CASTTMGQSNTEAFF.

The V call is TRBV5-4, the J call TRBJ2-5; perhaps D is TRBD1 or TRBD2 (5 bases each). This CDR3 comprises 14 residues. With 4 bases removed from V and 4 bases from J, the gap between germline ends came to 14 bases. CDR1 is SGHNT and CDR2 is YYREEE in the germline V gene (reference sequence). CDR3 DNA: TGTGCCAGCAGCCCCTCGTCAGGGACAGAGACCCAGTACTTC. This translates into CASSPSSGTETQYF.

The chain carries TRBV6-6 and TRBJ2-7; D perhaps matches TRBD1 (6 bases). Between the trimmed V and J ends, which lost 0 bases and 1 base, there was a span of 13 bases. This CDR3 comprises 16 residues. CDR1 is MNHNY and CDR2 is SVGAGI in the germline V gene (reference sequence). The CDR3 loop reads CASSYSGRGMSYEQYF. In DNA, the CDR3 is TGTGCCAGCAGTTACTCCGGCAGGGGAATGTCCTACGAGCAGTACTTC.

The genes are TRBV19 and TRBJ2-1, with D tentatively TRBD2 (6 bases). This CDR3 spans 14 amino acids. Germline CDR1 and CDR2: LNHDA and SQIVND (reference sequence). With 2 bases removed from V and 8 bases from J, the gap between germline ends came to 13 bases. The CDR3 here is CASSIPGVGYEQFF. CDR3 sequence (DNA): TGTGCCAGTAGTATACCGGGAGTGGGATATGAGCAGTTCTTC.

This chain connects TRBV27 to TRBJ2-7; tentatively, D is TRBD1 (5 bases). The CDR3 consists of 14 residues. Per the germline V gene, CDR1 is MNHEY and CDR2 is SMNVEV (reference sequence). V lost 3 bases and J 1 base, leaving 10 bases between the germline ends. The CDR3 DNA is TGTGCCAGCAGTTTTGCAGGGCGGTCCTACGAGCAGTACTTC. It translates to CASSFAGRSYEQYF.

The chain links TRBV6-5 to TRBJ1-2; 7 positions agree with TRBD1. Germline CDR1 MNHEY, CDR2 SVGAGI. The CDR3 is made up of 14 amino acids. V lost 6 bases and J lost 8; bases outside the gene matches: 12. CDR3: CASRSTGMERGYTF. The CDR3 DNA is TGTGCCAGCAGATCGACAGGGATGGAACGCGGCTACACCTTC.

This clone was observed a handful of times. V is TRBV11-2 and J is TRBJ1-4; 10 positions agree with TRBD1. Germline CDR1 SGHAT, CDR2 FQNNGV. The CDR3 runs 18 residues. The ends lost 5 bases at V and 0 bases at J; junction bases unmatched: 9. The CDR3: CASSRGQGGMATNEKLFF. CDR3 bases: TGTGCCAGCAGCCGAGGACAGGGGGGGATGGCAACTAATGAAAAACTGTTTTTT.

The V gene is TRBV18, the J gene TRBJ2-7; 8 positions match TRBD1. Germline lookup yields CDR1 KGHSH and CDR2 LQKENI. V shed 1 base, J shed 1 base, and the junction held 3 bases outside the gene matches. CDR3 length: 15 residues. The CDR3 DNA reads TGTGCCAGCTCACCACGTACAGGGGGTTCCTACGAGCAGTACTTC. Amino acids: CASSPRTGGSYEQYF.

V usage is TRBV5-6 and J usage is TRBJ2-2, with D hard to call. The germline CDR1 and CDR2 sequences are SGHDT and YYEEEE. The CDR3 has 16 residues. Trimming took off 0 bases at V and 2 bases at J, with 11 bases between the two ends. The CDR3: CASSLEIGSNTGELFF. The CDR3 region has the DNA TGTGCCAGCAGCTTGGAAATTGGCTCCAACACCGGGGAGCTGTTTTTT.

This clone has only a few counts. The rearrangement joins TRBV2 to TRBJ1-1; 8 bases match TRBD1. V gave up 6 bases and J gave up 0 bases; unmatched junction bases: 3. CDR1 and CDR2 from the germline V gene are SNHLY and FYNNEI. The CDR3 is made up of 14 amino acids. DNA of the CDR3: TGTGCCAGCAGAAACAGGGGGGTGAACACTGAAGCTTTCTTT. Translating gives CASRNRGVNTEAFF.

V and J are TRBV2 and TRBJ2-2; TRBD1 is a possible D gene (5 bases). Germline V gene lookup returns CDR1 SNHLY and CDR2 FYNNEI. The V end was cut by 7 bases, the J end by 1 base, with 10 bases between. The CDR3 consists of 14 residues. The chain's CDR3 is CASKQAKNTGELFF. CDR3 bases: TGTGCCAGCAAACAGGCGAAGAACACCGGGGAGCTGTTTTTT.

This clone turned up a few times. The V gene is TRBV27, the J gene TRBJ1-2, with 9 bases identical to TRBD1. CDR1 is MNHEY and CDR2 is SMNVEV in the germline V gene (reference sequence). V shed 3 bases, J shed 1 base, and the junction held 6 bases outside the gene matches. The CDR3 is 16 residues long. The CDR3 loop reads CASSLLGTGINYGYTF. CDR3 in DNA: TGTGCCAGCAGTTTGCTCGGGACAGGGATTAACTATGGCTACACCTTC.

This chain links TRBV6-5 with TRBJ2-7; 10 nucleotides match TRBD1. This CDR3 comprises 15 residues. The trim removed 6 bases at V and 7 bases at J, leaving 12 bases unmatched. Per the germline V gene, CDR1 is MNHEY and CDR2 is SVGAGI. The CDR3 reads CASSTLGTGDGEQYF. The CDR3, as DNA: TGTGCCAGCAGCACCCTAGGGACAGGGGATGGAGAGCAGTACTTC.

This chain uses TRBV19 with TRBJ2-1; D gene ambiguous. CDR3 length: 15 amino acids. Germline loops: CDR1 LNHDA, CDR2 SQIVND (reference sequence). Trimming removed 4 bases at V and 5 bases at J, with 15 bases between. The CDR3 here is CASSTRGQIHNEQFF. CDR3 nucleotides: TGTGCCAGTAGTACGCGTGGGCAGATCCACAATGAGCAGTTCTTC.

The chain combines TRBV11-2 with TRBJ2-1; the match to TRBD2 covers 13 bases. Germline V gene data show CDR1 as SGHAT and CDR2 as FQNNGV. V was pared by 3 bases and J by 9 bases, with 11 bases of the junction left unmatched. The CDR3 is 17 residues long. This chain's CDR3 is CASSFFGTSGNPSEQFF. The CDR3 bases are TGTGCCAGCAGCTTTTTTGGGACTAGCGGGAATCCCAGTGAGCAGTTCTTC.

The chain couples TRBV7-2 to TRBJ2-2; D may correspond to TRBD1 or TRBD2 (5 bases each). The CDR3 sequence is 14 residues long. With 4 bases removed from V and 4 bases from J, the gap between germline ends came to 10 bases. Germline assignment: CDR1 SGHTA and CDR2 FQGNSA. The CDR3 DNA is TGTGCCAGCAGCTCGGGACCCAGCACCGGGGAGCTGTTTTTT. Translated: CASSSGPSTGELFF.

V gene TRBV18 combines with J gene TRBJ1-5; D is possibly TRBD1 (5 bases). The CDR3 sequence is 18 residues long. V dropped 1 base and J dropped 9 bases, with 25 bases sitting between them. The germline gives CDR1 KGHSH, CDR2 LQKENI. CDR3 protein: CASSPRFRDVGSHGPQHF. As DNA, the CDR3 is TGTGCCAGCTCACCACGGTTCAGGGATGTGGGCTCTCATGGGCCCCAGCATTTT.

This clone was counted a single time. The chain combines TRBV15 with TRBJ1-5; a weak D match, TRBD1 (6 bases). The CDR3 runs to 14 residues. Germline values: CDR1 LNHNV, CDR2 YYDKDF (reference sequence). Trimming took off 0 bases at V and 9 bases at J, with 12 bases between the two ends. CDR3 in DNA: TGTGCCACCAGCAGAGATCGGGGGGGGCGGCCCCAGCATTTT. Translating it yields CATSRDRGGRPQHF.

The CDR3 nucleotides are TGTGCCAGCAGTTTGGGGGGGTATGGCTACACCTTC. Protein: CASSLGGYGYTF. The chain recombines TRBV28 with TRBJ1-2; possibly TRBD1 for D (5 bases). This CDR3 has 12 amino acids. V was cut by 3 bases and J by 5 bases, with 7 bases left in between. Germline CDR1 is MDHEN and CDR2 is SYDVKM.

The chain carries TRBV7-9 and TRBJ2-7, with D perhaps matching TRBD1 (5 bases). The germline V gene encodes CDR1 SEHNR and CDR2 FQNEAQ (reference sequence). Deletions cut 11 bases from V and 2 bases from J, with 16 bases between. The CDR3 is made up of 13 amino acids. CDR3 sequence reads: CAYEERGTYEQYF. The CDR3 DNA sequence: TGTGCCTACGAGGAAAGGGGTACCTACGAGCAGTACTTC.

The V call is TRBV29-1, the J call TRBJ2-7, with D uncertain. Trimming stripped 1 base from V and 3 bases from J, with 10 bases between. The CDR3 runs to 13 residues. Germline CDR1 SQVTM, CDR2 ANQGSEA. The CDR3 spells CSVEVGKSYEQYF. CDR3 DNA: TGCAGCGTTGAAGTTGGTAAAAGCTACGAGCAGTACTTC.

The gene calls are TRBV18 and TRBJ1-2; D not resolved. Germline CDR1 and CDR2: KGHSH and LQKENI. Trimming left V 4 bases short and J 8 bases short, with 8 bases between. This CDR3 has 11 residues. This CDR3 is CASSQGQGYTF. The CDR3 region has the DNA TGTGCCAGCTCACAGGGTCAGGGCTACACCTTC.

The chain employs TRBV10-1 and TRBJ1-2; D remains unclear. Between the trimmed V and J ends, which lost 3 bases and 3 bases, there was a span of 8 bases. There are 13 residues in the CDR3. The germline V gene encodes CDR1 WNHNN and CDR2 SYGVQD (reference sequence). For the CDR3, the DNA is TGCGCCAGCAGTGACGACAACTACTATGGCTACACCTTC. Its protein product is CASSDDNYYGYTF.

This sequence joins TRBV6-1 and TRBJ2-3; TRBD1 aligns across 10 bases. Germline CDR1 reads MNHNS; CDR2 reads SASEGT. The V and J ends lost 4 bases and 6 bases, in that order; junction bases with no gene match: 10. The CDR3 length is 16 residues. The CDR3 DNA reads as TGTGCCAGCAGTGCCCCGGGACAGGGGATGAGGGATACGCAGTATTTT. Amino acids: CASSAPGQGMRDTQYF.